This T cell receptor beta chain was sequenced for a study of OX40 agonist ivuxolimab in advanced cancers. Sequencing used immunoSEQ multiplex PCR; TCRdb keeps in-frame clones, though not all of them. The repertoire consists of 65,000 to 80,000 clones, with about 88% occurring once and the leading ten covering around 0.97%. This TCR came from an adult with an advanced solid tumor such as melanoma, head and neck, liver or kidney cancer. Sequenced material: CD4+ or CD8+ T cells sorted from blood, taken in a trial of the OX40 agonist ivuxolimab.

The CDR3 reads CASSWDRGYEQYF. The CDR3 DNA reads as TGTGCCAGCAGTTGGGACAGGGGCTACGAGCAGTACTTC. The gene calls are TRBV6-5 and TRBJ2-7; 10 bases are shared with TRBD1. The CDR3 covers 13 residues. V was clipped by 4 bases and J by 3 bases; unmatched bases: 0. Germline V gives CDR1 MNHEY, CDR2 SVGAGI.